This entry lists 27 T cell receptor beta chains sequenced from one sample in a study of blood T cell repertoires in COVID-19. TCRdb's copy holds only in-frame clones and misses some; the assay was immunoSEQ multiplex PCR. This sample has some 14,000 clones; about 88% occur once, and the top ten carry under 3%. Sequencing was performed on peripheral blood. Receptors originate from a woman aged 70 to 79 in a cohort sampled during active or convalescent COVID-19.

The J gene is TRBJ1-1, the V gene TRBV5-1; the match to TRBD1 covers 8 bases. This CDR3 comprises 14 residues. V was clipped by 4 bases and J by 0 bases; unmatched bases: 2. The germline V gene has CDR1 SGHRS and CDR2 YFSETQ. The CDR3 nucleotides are TGCGCCAGCAGCGGGACAGGCATGAACACTGAAGCTTTCTTT. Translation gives CASSGTGMNTEAFF.

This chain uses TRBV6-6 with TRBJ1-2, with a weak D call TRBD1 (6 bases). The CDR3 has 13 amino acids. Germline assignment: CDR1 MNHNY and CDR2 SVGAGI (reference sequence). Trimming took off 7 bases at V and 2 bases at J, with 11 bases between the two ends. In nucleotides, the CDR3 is TGTGCCAGCAAGATAGACAGGAACTATGGCTACACCTTC. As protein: CASKIDRNYGYTF.

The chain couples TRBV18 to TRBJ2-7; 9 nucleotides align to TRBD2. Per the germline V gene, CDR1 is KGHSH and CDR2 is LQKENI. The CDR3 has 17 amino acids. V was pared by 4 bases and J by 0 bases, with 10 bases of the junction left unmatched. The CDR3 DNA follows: TGTGCCAGCTCACTTTTTTTCACTAGCGGGCTCTCCTACGAGCAGTACTTC. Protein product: CASSLFFTSGLSYEQYF.

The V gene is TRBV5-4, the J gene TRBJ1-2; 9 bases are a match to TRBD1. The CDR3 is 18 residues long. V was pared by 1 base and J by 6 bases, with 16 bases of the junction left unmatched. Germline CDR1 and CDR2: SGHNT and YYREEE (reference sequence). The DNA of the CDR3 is TGTGCCAGCAGCTTGAAACAGGGGGCGCAACCTGGGGCTAATGGCTACACCTTC. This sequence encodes CASSLKQGAQPGANGYTF.

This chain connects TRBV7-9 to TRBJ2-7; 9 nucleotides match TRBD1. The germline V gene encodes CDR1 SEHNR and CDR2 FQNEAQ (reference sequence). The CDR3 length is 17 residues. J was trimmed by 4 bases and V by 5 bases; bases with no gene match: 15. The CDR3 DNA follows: TGTGCCAGCAGCACACTAAATCCCCGGGACAGGGAATACGAGCAGTACTTC. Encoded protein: CASSTLNPRDREYEQYF.

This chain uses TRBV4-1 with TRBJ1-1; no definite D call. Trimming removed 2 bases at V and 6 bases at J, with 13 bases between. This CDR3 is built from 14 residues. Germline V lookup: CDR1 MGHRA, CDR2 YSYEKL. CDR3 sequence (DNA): TGCGCCAGCAGCCAACAGCTCCGGGGAGCTGAAGCTTTCTTT. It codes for CASSQQLRGAEAFF.

As DNA, the CDR3 is TGCAGTGCTAGTGATCCCCGGGACAGGGGCAATCAGCCCCAGCATTTT. As protein: CSASDPRDRGNQPQHF. V is TRBV20-1 and J is TRBJ1-5, with 9 bases aligning to TRBD1. This CDR3 is 16 amino acids long. Germline values: CDR1 DFQATT, CDR2 SNEGSKA (reference sequence). The V gene end was trimmed by 3 bases and the J gene end by 2 bases; junction bases not matched to a gene: 8.

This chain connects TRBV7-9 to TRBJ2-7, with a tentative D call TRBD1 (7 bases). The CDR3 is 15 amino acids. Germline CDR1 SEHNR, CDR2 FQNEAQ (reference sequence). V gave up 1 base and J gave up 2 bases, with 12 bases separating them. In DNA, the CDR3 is TGTGCCAGCAGCTTAGGGCAGGGGGGCCCCTACGAGCAGTACTTC. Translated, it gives CASSLGQGGPYEQYF.

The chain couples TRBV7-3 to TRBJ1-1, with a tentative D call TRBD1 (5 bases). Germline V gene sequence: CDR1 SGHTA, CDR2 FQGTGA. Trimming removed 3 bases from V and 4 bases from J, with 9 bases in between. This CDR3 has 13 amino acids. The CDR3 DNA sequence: TGTGCCAGCAGCTTGGGCGGGGGCACTGAAGCTTTCTTT. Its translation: CASSLGGGTEAFF.

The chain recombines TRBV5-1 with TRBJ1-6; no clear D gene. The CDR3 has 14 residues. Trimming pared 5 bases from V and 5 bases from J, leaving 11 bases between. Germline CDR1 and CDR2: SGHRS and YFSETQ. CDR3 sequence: CASRRGQNNSPLHF. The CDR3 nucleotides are TGCGCCAGCAGGAGAGGGCAGAATAATTCACCCCTCCACTTT.

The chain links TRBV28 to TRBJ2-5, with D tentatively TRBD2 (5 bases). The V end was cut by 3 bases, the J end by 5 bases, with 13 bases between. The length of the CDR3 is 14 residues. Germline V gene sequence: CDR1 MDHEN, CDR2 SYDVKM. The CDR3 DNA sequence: TGTGCCAGCAGTTTTACTAGTGGGGTGGAGACCCAGTACTTC. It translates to CASSFTSGVETQYF.

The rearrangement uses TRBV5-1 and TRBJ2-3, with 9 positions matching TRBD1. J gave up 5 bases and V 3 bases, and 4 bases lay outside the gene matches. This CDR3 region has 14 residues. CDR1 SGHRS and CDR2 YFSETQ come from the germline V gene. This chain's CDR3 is CASSSGQGLDTQYF. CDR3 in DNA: TGCGCCAGCAGCTCGGGACAGGGATTAGATACGCAGTATTTT. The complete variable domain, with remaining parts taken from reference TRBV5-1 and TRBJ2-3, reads KAGVTQTPRYLIKTRGQQVTLSCSPISGHRSVSWYQQTPGQGLQFLFEYFSETQRNKGNFPGRFSGRQFSNSRSEMNVSTLELGDSALYLCASSSGQGLDTQYFGPGTRLTVL.

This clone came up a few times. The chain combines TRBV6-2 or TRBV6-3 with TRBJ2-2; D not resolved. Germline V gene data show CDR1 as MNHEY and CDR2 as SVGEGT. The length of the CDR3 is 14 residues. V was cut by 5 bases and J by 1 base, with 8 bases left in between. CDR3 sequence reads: CASSKERNTGELFF. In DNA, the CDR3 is TGTGCCAGCAGTAAAGAGCGGAACACCGGGGAGCTGTTTTTT.

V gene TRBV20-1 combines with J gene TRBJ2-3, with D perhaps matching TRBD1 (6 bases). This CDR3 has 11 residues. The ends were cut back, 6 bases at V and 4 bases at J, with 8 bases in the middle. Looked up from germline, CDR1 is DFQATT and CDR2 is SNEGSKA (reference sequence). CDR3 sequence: CSAAGADTQYF. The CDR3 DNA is TGCAGTGCAGCAGGGGCAGATACGCAGTATTTT.

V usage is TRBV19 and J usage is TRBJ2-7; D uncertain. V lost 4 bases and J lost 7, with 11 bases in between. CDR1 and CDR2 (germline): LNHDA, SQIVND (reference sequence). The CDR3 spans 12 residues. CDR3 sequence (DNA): TGTGCCAGTAGTAAACCCTCCCGGGAGCAGTACTTC. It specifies CASSKPSREQYF.

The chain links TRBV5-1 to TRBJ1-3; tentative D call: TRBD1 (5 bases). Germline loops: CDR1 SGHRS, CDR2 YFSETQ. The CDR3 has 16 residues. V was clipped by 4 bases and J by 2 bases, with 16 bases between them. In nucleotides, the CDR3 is TGCGCCAGCAGCCCTCCGGGACTCGGTACTGGAAACACCATATATTTT. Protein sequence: CASSPPGLGTGNTIYF. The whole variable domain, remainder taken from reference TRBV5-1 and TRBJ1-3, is KAGVTQTPRYLIKTRGQQVTLSCSPISGHRSVSWYQQTPGQGLQFLFEYFSETQRNKGNFPGRFSGRQFSNSRSEMNVSTLELGDSALYLCASSPPGLGTGNTIYFGEGSWLTVV.

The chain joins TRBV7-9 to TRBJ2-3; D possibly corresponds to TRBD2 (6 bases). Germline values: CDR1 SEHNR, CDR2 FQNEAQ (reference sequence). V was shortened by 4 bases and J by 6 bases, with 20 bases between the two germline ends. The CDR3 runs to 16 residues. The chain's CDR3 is CASSSWEAYDRDTQYF. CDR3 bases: TGTGCCAGCAGCTCATGGGAGGCTTACGATAGGGATACGCAGTATTTT.

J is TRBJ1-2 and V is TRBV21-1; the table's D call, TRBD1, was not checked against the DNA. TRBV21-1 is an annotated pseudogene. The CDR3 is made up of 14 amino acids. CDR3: CASNEDSYFYGYTF. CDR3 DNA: TGTGCCAGCAATGAAGACAGTTATTTCTATGGCTACACCTTC.

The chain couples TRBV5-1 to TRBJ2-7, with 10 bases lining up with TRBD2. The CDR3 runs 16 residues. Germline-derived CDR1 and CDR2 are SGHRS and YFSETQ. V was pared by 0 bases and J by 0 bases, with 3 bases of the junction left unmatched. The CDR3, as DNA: TGCGCCAGCAGCTTGGTGGTAGCGGGGGGCTCCTACGAGCAGTACTTC. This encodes CASSLVVAGGSYEQYF.

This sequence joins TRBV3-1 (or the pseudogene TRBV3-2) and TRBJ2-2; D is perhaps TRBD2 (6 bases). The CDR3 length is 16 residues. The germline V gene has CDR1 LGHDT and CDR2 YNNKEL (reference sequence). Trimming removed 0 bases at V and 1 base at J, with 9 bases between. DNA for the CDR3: TGTGCCAGCAGCCAAGAGTTGGGACTGAACACCGGGGAGCTGTTTTTT. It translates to CASSQELGLNTGELFF.

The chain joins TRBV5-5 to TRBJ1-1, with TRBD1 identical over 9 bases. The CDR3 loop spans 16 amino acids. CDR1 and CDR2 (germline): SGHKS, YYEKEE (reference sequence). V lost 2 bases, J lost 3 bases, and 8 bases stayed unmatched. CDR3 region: CASSFYTGGRDTEAFF. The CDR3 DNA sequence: TGTGCCAGCAGCTTTTATACAGGGGGCAGGGACACTGAAGCTTTCTTT. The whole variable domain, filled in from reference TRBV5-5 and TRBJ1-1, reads DAGVTQSPTHLIKTRGQQVTLRCSPISGHKSVSWYQQVLGQGPQFIFQYYEKEERGRGNFPDRFSARQFPNYSSELNVNALLLGDSALYLCASSFYTGGRDTEAFFGQGTRLTVV.

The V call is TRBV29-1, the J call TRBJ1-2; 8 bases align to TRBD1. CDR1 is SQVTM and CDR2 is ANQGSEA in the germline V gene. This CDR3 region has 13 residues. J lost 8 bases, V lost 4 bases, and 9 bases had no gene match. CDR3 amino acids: CSVVRSRGQGYTF. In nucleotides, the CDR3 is TGCAGCGTTGTAAGGTCCAGGGGGCAAGGCTACACCTTC.

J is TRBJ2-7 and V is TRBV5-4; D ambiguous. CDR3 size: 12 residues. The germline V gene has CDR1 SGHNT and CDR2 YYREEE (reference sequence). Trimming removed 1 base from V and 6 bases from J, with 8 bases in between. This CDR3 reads CASSLPLGEQYF. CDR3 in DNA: TGTGCCAGCAGCTTGCCCCTCGGCGAGCAGTACTTC.

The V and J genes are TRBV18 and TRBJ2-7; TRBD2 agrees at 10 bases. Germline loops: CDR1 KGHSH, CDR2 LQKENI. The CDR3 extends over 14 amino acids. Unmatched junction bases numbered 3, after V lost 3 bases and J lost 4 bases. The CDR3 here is CASSPSGGSYEQYF. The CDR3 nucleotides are TGTGCCAGCTCACCTAGCGGGGGGAGTTACGAGCAGTACTTC.

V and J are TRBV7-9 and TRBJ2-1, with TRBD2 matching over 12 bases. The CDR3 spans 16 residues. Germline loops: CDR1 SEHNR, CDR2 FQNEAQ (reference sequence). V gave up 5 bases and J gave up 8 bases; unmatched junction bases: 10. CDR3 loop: CASSARRLAGADEQFF. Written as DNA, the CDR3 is TGTGCCAGCAGCGCACGTAGACTAGCGGGGGCCGATGAGCAGTTCTTC.

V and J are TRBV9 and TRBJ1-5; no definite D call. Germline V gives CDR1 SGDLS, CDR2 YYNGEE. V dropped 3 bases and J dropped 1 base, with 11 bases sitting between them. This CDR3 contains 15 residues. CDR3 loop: CASSASGTSNQPQHF. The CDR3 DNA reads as TGTGCCAGCAGCGCTTCTGGCACGAGCAATCAGCCCCAGCATTTT.

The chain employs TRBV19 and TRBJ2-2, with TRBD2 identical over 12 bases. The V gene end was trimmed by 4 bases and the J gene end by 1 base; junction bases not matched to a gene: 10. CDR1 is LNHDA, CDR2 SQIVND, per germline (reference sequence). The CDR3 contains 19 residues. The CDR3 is CASSTNGLAGPRNTGELFF. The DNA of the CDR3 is TGTGCCAGTAGTACAAATGGACTAGCGGGGCCTCGGAACACCGGGGAGCTGTTTTTT.